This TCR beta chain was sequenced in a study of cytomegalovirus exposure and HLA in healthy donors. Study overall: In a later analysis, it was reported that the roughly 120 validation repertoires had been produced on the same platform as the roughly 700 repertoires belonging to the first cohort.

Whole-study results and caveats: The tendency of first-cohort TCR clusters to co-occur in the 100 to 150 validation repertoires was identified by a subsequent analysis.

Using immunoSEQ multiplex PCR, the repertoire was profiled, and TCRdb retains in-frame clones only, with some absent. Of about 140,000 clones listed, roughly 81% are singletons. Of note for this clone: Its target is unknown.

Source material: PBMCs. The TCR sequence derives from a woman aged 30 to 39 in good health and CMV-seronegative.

The CDR3 loop reads CASSVASQLAGGGTQYF. In DNA, the CDR3 is TGTGCCAGCAGCGTAGCTTCGCAGCTAGCGGGGGGGGGTACGCAGTATTTT. The chain combines TRBV9 with TRBJ2-3, with TRBD2 matching over 12 bases. V lost 0 bases and J lost 8; bases outside the gene matches: 10. The length of the CDR3 is 17 residues. The V gene's germline CDR1 is SGDLS and CDR2 YYNGEE.